These T cell receptor beta chains were read from a single sample in a study of CXCR3-negative and CXCR3-positive naive CD8 T cells. TCRdb reprocessed the 5' RACE reads and reports one entry per CDR3 protein, with no DNA. This repertoire includes 100,000 to 150,000 distinct CDR3 sequences. Sequencing was performed on naive CXCR3- CD8+ T cells from blood. These receptors were collected from a human donor in good health. Some clones in this sample may be carry-over from other donors' samples. Both conserved end residues are part of each CDR3. Each record gives: J gene, V gene, CDR3 protein.

J gene: TRBJ1-2; V gene: TRBV29-1; CDR3 protein: CSGGQDGGYTF
J gene: TRBJ2-7; V gene: TRBV12-3/TRBV12-4; CDR3 protein: CASSTGLARYEQYF
J gene: TRBJ2-3; V gene: TRBV7-2; CDR3 protein: CASSLDLAGGQEQYF
J gene: TRBJ1-1; V gene: TRBV5-1; CDR3 protein: CASRHGTQGSYYDTEAFF
J gene: TRBJ1-4; V gene: TRBV9; CDR3 protein: CASSVGPAHNEKLFF
J gene: TRBJ2-2; V gene: TRBV5-1; CDR3 protein: CASSLYTGELFF
J gene: TRBJ2-7; V gene: TRBV27; CDR3 protein: CASSYSSSSYEQYF
J gene: TRBJ2-7; V gene: TRBV28; CDR3 protein: CASSLNSGGTYEQYF
J gene: TRBJ1-5; V gene: TRBV29-1; CDR3 protein: CSVATGGPNQPQHF
J gene: TRBJ1-1; V gene: TRBV6-6; CDR3 protein: CASSAQGWGDTEAFF
J gene: TRBJ2-7; V gene: TRBV5-1; CDR3 protein: CASSLGLRGFDEQYF
J gene: TRBJ2-7; V gene: TRBV20-1; CDR3 protein: CSARGRQGRTYEQYF
J gene: TRBJ2-3; V gene: TRBV15; CDR3 protein: CATSDRGSPDTQYF
J gene: TRBJ2-7; V gene: TRBV4-1; CDR3 protein: CASSHLGGTYEQYF
J gene: TRBJ2-7; V gene: TRBV7-9; CDR3 protein: CASSRPTGGYYEQYF
J gene: TRBJ2-1; V gene: TRBV15; CDR3 protein: CATSKEGNNEQFF
J gene: TRBJ2-1; V gene: TRBV29-1; CDR3 protein: CSVLSLAGGSNEKFF
J gene: TRBJ1-2; V gene: TRBV14; CDR3 protein: CASSHLGRNYGYTF
J gene: TRBJ1-5; V gene: TRBV6-5; CDR3 protein: CASSYTGDSNQPQHF
J gene: TRBJ2-7; V gene: TRBV18; CDR3 protein: CASSGGTGGAVYEQYF
J gene: TRBJ2-7; V gene: TRBV21-1; CDR3 protein: CASSKGQIYRTSYEQYF
J gene: TRBJ2-7; V gene: TRBV5-5; CDR3 protein: CASSLYLGYEQYF
J gene: TRBJ1-1; V gene: TRBV5-1; CDR3 protein: CASSGGWGEANTEAFF
J gene: TRBJ2-5; V gene: TRBV27; CDR3 protein: CASSSTASPETQYF
J gene: TRBJ1-6; V gene: TRBV12-3/TRBV12-4; CDR3 protein: CASSLGGGSPLHF
J gene: TRBJ2-3; V gene: TRBV7-3; CDR3 protein: CASGQGSDTQYF
J gene: TRBJ2-7; V gene: TRBV7-9; CDR3 protein: CASSPPATTRMYEQYF
J gene: TRBJ1-5; V gene: TRBV9; CDR3 protein: CASSVGTAPSRNQPQHF
J gene: TRBJ2-7; V gene: TRBV29-1; CDR3 protein: CSVEPEGSYEQYF
J gene: TRBJ1-2; V gene: TRBV7-9; CDR3 protein: CASSRGTGTYGYTF